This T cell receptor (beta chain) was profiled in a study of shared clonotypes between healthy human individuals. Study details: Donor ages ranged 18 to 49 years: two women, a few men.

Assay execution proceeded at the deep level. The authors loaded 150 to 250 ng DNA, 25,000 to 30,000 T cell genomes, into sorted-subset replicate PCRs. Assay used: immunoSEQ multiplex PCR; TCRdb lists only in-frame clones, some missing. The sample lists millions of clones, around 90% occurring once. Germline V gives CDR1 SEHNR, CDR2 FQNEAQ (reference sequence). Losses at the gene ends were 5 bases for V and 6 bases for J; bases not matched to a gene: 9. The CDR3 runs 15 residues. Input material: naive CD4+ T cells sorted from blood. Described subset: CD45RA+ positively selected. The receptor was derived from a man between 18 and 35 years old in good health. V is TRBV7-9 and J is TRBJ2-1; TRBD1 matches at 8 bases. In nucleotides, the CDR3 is TGTGCCAGCAGCATAACAGGGGGATTAAGCAATGAGCAGTTCTTC. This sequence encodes CASSITGGLSNEQFF.